One sample yielded the 14 T cell receptor beta chains listed below, sequenced in a study of cytomegalovirus exposure and HLA in healthy donors. The PCR was carried out with 60 Vbeta primers and 13 Jbeta primers. The table came from immunoSEQ multiplex PCR; TCRdb's copy has only in-frame clones and leaves some out. This table holds 140,000 to 150,000 clones. The sequenced sample was PBMCs. These receptors were collected from a woman in her fifties or sixties in good health and CMV-seronegative.

V gene TRBV5-1 combines with J gene TRBJ2-5; 8 nucleotides align to TRBD1. Germline V CDR1 and CDR2: SGHRS, YFSETQ. The CDR3 runs 15 residues. After removal of 3 bases from V and 2 bases from J, the junction contained 6 bases not matched to a gene. The CDR3 loop reads CASSSTGVGQETQYF. The CDR3 region has the DNA TGCGCCAGCAGCTCGACAGGGGTAGGACAAGAGACCCAGTACTTC.

This chain joins TRBV2 and TRBJ2-5; maybe TRBD2 (7 bases). Between the trimmed V and J ends, which lost 10 bases and 4 bases, there was a span of 19 bases. Germline V lookup: CDR1 SNHLY, CDR2 FYNNEI. The CDR3 runs 14 residues. The DNA for the CDR3 is TGTGCCACCGCAGGGAGAGGGGGGGGAGAGACCCAGTACTTC. Residues: CATAGRGGGETQYF.

This rearrangement joins TRBV2 to TRBJ2-7; the D gene is possibly TRBD2 (6 bases). The V gene's germline CDR1 is SNHLY and CDR2 FYNNEI. This CDR3 is built from 16 residues. The ends were cut back, 1 base at V and 3 bases at J, with 16 bases in the middle. The CDR3 reads CASSEVLSEGGYEQYF. Written as DNA, the CDR3 is TGTGCCAGCAGTGAAGTACTTTCCGAGGGAGGCTACGAGCAGTACTTC.

This chain links TRBV4-2 with TRBJ2-5; D may be TRBD2 (5 bases). The CDR3 covers 15 residues. V was clipped by 4 bases and J by 5 bases, with 17 bases between them. Germline V gene lookup returns CDR1 LGHNA and CDR2 YNFKEQ. For the CDR3, the DNA is TGTGCCAGCAGCCCGCAACTCGGGATCGGGGAGACCCAGTACTTC. It yields the protein CASSPQLGIGETQYF.

The rearrangement uses TRBV27 and TRBJ1-1; D gene unclear. This CDR3 has 16 residues. From germline, CDR1 is MNHEY and CDR2 SMNVEV (reference sequence). V was shortened by 3 bases and J by 1 base, with 15 bases between the two germline ends. CDR3 in amino acids: CASSLGSPRWNTEAFF. The CDR3 DNA follows: TGTGCCAGCAGTTTGGGCAGCCCTCGGTGGAACACTGAAGCTTTCTTT.

The gene calls are TRBV9 and TRBJ2-1, with 7 bases lining up with TRBD1. The CDR3 loop spans 15 amino acids. Germline CDR1 and CDR2: SGDLS and YYNGEE. V was clipped by 0 bases and J by 7 bases; unmatched bases: 7. The CDR3 bases are TGTGCCAGCAGCGTAGAGGGGGCCCCGGGGAATGAGCAGTTCTTC. Translated: CASSVEGAPGNEQFF.

The chain has TRBV28 and TRBJ1-2; the match to TRBD1 covers 9 bases. Germline CDR1 reads MDHEN; CDR2 reads SYDVKM. This CDR3 is built from 14 residues. The V gene end was trimmed by 2 bases and the J gene end by 8 bases; junction bases not matched to a gene: 6. The CDR3: CASSLGTGLGGYTF. DNA for the CDR3: TGTGCCAGCAGTTTAGGGACAGGGCTTGGGGGCTACACCTTC.

The J gene is TRBJ1-1, the V gene TRBV7-9, with TRBD1 as a possible D gene (5 bases). The V end lost 4 bases, the J end lost 5 bases, and 8 bases lay between the germline ends. There are 12 residues in the CDR3. CDR1 SEHNR and CDR2 FQNEAQ come from the germline V gene (reference sequence). The CDR3 DNA reads as TGTGCCAGCAGCTACTACAGGACTGAAGCTTTCTTT. This encodes CASSYYRTEAFF.

CDR3 DNA: TGCAGCGTTATTCCGGGACATAGCGCCTACGAGCAGTACTTC. It yields the protein CSVIPGHSAYEQYF. The chain is built from TRBV29-1 and TRBJ2-7; D is perhaps TRBD1 (6 bases). Trimming took off 5 bases at V and 2 bases at J, with 16 bases between the two ends. Per the germline V gene, CDR1 is SQVTM and CDR2 is ANQGSEA. This CDR3 has 14 residues.

The gene calls are TRBV6-5 and TRBJ2-7; 9 nucleotides match TRBD2. CDR1 is MNHEY and CDR2 is SVGAGI in the germline V gene. The J segment lost 5 bases and the V segment lost 3 bases, leaving 5 bases of the junction unmatched. The CDR3 length is 14 residues. CDR3 sequence reads: CASSYSSGNHEQYF. Here the CDR3 DNA reads TGTGCCAGCAGTTATTCTAGCGGGAACCACGAGCAGTACTTC.

This rearrangement joins TRBV5-1 to TRBJ2-6, with no clear D. Germline assignment: CDR1 SGHRS and CDR2 YFSETQ. The CDR3 contains 13 residues. Trimming removed 1 base at V and 4 bases at J, with 3 bases between. CDR3 DNA: TGCGCCAGCAGCTTGCAAGGGGCCAACGTCCTGACTTTC. This encodes CASSLQGANVLTF.

On this clone: One junction end does not reproduce the germline sequence, and a read error may be involved. This rearrangement joins TRBV7-3 to TRBJ2-5, with 7 bases aligning to TRBD2. Germline V gene lookup returns CDR1 SGHTA and CDR2 FQGTGA. CDR3 size: 13 residues. The CDR3 reads CASSQTGLEAQYF. The CDR3 bases are TGTGCCAGCAGCCAGACTGGACTAGAGGCCCAGTACTTC.

This rearrangement joins TRBV11-3 to TRBJ2-7; TRBD1 agrees at 7 bases. V trimming: 1 base; J trimming: 2 bases; junction bases outside the gene matches: 2. CDR3 length: 14 residues. Germline-derived CDR1 and CDR2 are SGHNT and YENEEA. The CDR3 spells CASSLGDRAYEQYF. CDR3 DNA: TGTGCCAGCAGCTTAGGGGACAGAGCCTACGAGCAGTACTTC.

J is TRBJ2-2 and V is TRBV5-1; no clear D. The germline V gene has CDR1 SGHRS and CDR2 YFSETQ. CDR3 length: 13 residues. V was clipped by 5 bases and J by 2 bases, with 7 bases between them. The CDR3 here is CASSISNTGELFF. CDR3 coding DNA: TGCGCCAGCAGTATTAGCAACACCGGGGAGCTGTTTTTT.